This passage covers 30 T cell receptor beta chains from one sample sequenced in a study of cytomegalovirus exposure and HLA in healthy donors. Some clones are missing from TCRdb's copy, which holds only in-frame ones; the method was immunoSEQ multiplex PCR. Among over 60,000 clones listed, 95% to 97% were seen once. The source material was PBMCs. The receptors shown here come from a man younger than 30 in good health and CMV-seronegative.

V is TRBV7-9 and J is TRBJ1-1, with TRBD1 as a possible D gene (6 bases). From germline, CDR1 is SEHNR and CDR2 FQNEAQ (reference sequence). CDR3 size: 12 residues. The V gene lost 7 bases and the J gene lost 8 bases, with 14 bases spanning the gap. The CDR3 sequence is CASTHGTPEAFF. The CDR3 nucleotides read TGTGCCAGCACCCACGGGACACCCGAAGCTTTCTTT.

The CDR3 DNA sequence: TGTGCCAGCAGCCGTCCTCCGGGACTAGCGGAATCCTACGAGCAGTACTTC. Translation: CASSRPPGLAESYEQYF. This chain connects TRBV11-2 to TRBJ2-7, with 11 bases matching TRBD2. Per the germline V gene, CDR1 is SGHAT and CDR2 is FQNNGV. The junction had 10 bases not matched to a gene; V was cut back by 5 bases and J by 1 base. The CDR3 is 17 residues long.

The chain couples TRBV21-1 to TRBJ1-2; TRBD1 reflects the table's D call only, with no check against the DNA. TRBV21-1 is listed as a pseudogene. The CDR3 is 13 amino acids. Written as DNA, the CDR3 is TGTGCCGCAAACAGGGAAACCTGGTGTGGCTACACCTTC. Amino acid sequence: CAANRETWCGYTF.

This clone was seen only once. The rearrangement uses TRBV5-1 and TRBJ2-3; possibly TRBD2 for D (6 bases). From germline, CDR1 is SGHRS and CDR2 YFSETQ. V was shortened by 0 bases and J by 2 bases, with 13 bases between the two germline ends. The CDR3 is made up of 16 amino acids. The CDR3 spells CASSLVSGGLTDTQYF. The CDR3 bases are TGCGCCAGCAGCTTGGTTTCCGGGGGACTCACAGATACGCAGTATTTT.

This chain's CDR3 is CASSSGLAGEVDEQFF. For the CDR3, the DNA is TGTGCCAGCAGCTCGGGACTAGCGGGAGAGGTTGATGAGCAGTTCTTC. The chain employs TRBV7-9 and TRBJ2-1; TRBD2 matches 14 bases. The CDR3 is 16 residues long. Germline CDR1 SEHNR, CDR2 FQNEAQ (reference sequence). V dropped 4 bases and J dropped 8; count of bases not matched to a gene: 7.

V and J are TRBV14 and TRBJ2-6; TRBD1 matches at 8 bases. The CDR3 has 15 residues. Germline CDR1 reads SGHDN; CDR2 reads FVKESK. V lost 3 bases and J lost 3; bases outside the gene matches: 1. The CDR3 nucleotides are TGTGCCAGCAGCCAGACAGGGGATGGGGCCAACGTCCTGACTTTC. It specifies CASSQTGDGANVLTF.

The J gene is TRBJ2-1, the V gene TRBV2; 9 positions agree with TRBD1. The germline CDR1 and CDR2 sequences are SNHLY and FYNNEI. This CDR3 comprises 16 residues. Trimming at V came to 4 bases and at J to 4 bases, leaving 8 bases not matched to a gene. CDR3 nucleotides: TGTGCCAGCAGTGGGCCGGACAGGGGACTTTACAATGAGCAGTTCTTC. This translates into CASSGPDRGLYNEQFF.

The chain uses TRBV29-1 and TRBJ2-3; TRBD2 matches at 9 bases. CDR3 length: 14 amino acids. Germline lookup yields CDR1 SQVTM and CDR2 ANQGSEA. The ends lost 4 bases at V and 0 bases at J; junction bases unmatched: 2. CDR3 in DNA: TGCAGCGTTGCTACTAGCGGGAGCACAGATACGCAGTATTTT. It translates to CSVATSGSTDTQYF.

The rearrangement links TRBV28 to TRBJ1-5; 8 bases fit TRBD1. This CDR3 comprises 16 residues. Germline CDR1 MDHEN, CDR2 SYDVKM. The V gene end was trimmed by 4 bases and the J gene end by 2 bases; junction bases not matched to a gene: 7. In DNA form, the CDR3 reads TGTGCCAGCAGTTATGAGGGACAGGCTGGCAATCAGCCCCAGCATTTT. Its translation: CASSYEGQAGNQPQHF.

CDR3 in amino acids: CASSHGQEPYEQYF. The CDR3 DNA is TGTGCCAGCAGCCACGGACAGGAGCCCTACGAGCAGTACTTC. V gene TRBV11-1 combines with J gene TRBJ2-7, with 7 bases matching TRBD1. The CDR3 is 14 amino acids. The V gene end was trimmed by 5 bases and the J gene end by 2 bases; junction bases not matched to a gene: 6. Per germline, CDR1 SGHAT and CDR2 FQDESV (reference sequence).

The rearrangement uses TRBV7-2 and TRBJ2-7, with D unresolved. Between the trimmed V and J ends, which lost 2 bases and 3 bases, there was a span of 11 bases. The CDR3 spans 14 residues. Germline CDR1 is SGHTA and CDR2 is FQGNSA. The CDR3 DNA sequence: TGTGCCAGCAGCTTAAGTCAGTACAGCTACGAGCAGTACTTC. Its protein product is CASSLSQYSYEQYF.

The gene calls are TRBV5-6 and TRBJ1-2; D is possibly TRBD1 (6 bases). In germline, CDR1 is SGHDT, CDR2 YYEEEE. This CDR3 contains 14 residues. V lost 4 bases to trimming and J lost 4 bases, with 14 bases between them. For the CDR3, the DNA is TGTGCCAGCAGCCCCTCCCGGGACATCTATGGCTACACCTTC. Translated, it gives CASSPSRDIYGYTF.

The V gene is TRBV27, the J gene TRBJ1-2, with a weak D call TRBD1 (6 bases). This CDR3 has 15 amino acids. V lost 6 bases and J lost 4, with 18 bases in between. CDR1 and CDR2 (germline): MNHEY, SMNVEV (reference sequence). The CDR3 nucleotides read TGTGCCAGCAGCCCCCGTCAGGGGTGGGTCTATGGCTACACCTTC. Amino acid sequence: CASSPRQGWVYGYTF.

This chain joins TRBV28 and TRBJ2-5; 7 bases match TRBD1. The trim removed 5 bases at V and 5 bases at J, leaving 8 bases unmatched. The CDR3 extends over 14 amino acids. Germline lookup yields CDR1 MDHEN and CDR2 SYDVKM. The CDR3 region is CASSHQGVGETQYF. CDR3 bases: TGTGCCAGCAGTCACCAGGGGGTGGGGGAGACCCAGTACTTC.

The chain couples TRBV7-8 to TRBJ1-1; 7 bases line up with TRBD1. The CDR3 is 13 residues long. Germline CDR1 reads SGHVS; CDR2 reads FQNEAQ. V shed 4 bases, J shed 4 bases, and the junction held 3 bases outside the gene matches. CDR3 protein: CASSSTGSTEAFF. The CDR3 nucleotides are TGTGCCAGCAGCTCGACAGGGAGCACTGAAGCTTTCTTT.

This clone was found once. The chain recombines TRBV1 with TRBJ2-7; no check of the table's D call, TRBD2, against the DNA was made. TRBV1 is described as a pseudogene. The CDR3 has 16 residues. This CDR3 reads CTSSQAQGTSSYEQYF. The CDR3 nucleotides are TGCACCAGCAGCCAAGCCCAGGGGACTAGCAGTTACGAGCAGTACTTC.

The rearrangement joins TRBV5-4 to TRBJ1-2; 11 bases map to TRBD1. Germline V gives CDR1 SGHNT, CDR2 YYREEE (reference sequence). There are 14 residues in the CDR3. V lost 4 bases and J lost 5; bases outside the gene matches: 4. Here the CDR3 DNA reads TGTGCCAGCAGCGCCGGGACAGGGGGATATGGCTACACCTTC. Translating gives CASSAGTGGYGYTF. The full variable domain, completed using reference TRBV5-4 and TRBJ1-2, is ETGVTQSPTHLIKTRGQQVTLRCSSQSGHNTVSWYQQALGQGPQFIFQYYREEENGRGNFPPRFSGLQFPNYSSELNVNALELDDSALYLCASSAGTGGYGYTFGSGTRLTVV.

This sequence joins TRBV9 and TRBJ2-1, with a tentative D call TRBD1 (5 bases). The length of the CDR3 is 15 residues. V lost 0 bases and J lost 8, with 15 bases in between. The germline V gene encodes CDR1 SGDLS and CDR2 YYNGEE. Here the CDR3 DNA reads TGTGCCAGCAGCGTAGAGGGGTGGGCTTCGGATGAGCAGTTCTTC. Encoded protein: CASSVEGWASDEQFF.

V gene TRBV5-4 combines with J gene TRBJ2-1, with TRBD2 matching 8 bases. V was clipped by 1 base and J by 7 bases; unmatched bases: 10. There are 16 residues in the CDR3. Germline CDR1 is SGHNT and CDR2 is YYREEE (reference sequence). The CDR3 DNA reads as TGTGCCAGCAGCTTGAGGGTTAGCGGGAACCTAAATGAGCAGTTCTTC. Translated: CASSLRVSGNLNEQFF. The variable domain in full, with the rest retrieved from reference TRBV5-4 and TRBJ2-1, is ETGVTQSPTHLIKTRGQQVTLRCSSQSGHNTVSWYQQALGQGPQFIFQYYREEENGRGNFPPRFSGLQFPNYSSELNVNALELDDSALYLCASSLRVSGNLNEQFFGPGTRLTVL.

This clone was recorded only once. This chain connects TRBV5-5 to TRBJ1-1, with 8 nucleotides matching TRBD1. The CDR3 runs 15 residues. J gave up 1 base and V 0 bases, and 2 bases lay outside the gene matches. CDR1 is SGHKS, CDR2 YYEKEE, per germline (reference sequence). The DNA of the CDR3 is TGTGCCAGCAGCTTGGGGGGGACAGGGAACACTGAAGCTTTCTTT. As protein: CASSLGGTGNTEAFF.

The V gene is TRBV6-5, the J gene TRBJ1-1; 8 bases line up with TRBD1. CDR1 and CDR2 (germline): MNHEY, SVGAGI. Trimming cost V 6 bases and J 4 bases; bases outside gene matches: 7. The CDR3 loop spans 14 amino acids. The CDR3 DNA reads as TGTGCCAGCAGCCGACAGGGGCCGGCCACTGAAGCTTTCTTT. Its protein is CASSRQGPATEAFF.

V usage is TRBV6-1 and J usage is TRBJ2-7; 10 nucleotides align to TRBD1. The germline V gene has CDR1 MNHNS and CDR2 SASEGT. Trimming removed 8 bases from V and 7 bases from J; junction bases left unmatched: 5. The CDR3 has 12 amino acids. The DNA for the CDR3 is TGTGCCAGCGGGACAGGGGACGGGGAGCAGTACTTC. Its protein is CASGTGDGEQYF.

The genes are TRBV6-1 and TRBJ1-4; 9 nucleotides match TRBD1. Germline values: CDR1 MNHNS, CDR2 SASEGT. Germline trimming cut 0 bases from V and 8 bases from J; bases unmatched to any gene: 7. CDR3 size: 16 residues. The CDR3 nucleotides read TGTGCCAGCAGTGAAGCGATCGGGACAGGGCAAGAAAAACTGTTTTTT. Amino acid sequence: CASSEAIGTGQEKLFF.

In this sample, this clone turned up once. CDR3 in DNA: TGTGCCAGCAGCTTAGATCCGGGACAGGGAAACACCATATATTTT. Its translation is CASSLDPGQGNTIYF. The chain is built from TRBV7-6 and TRBJ1-3; TRBD1 matches at 7 bases. CDR1 is SGHVS, CDR2 FNYEAQ, per germline. This CDR3 comprises 15 residues. With V trimmed by 1 base and J by 4 bases, 4 bases remained unmatched. The whole variable domain, filled in from reference TRBV7-6 and TRBJ1-3, reads GAGVSQSPRYKVTKRGQDVALRCDPISGHVSLYWYRQALGQGPEFLTYFNYEAQQDKSGLPNDRFSAERPEGSISTLTIQRTEQRDSAMYRCASSLDPGQGNTIYFGEGSWLTVV.

CDR3: CSVMGGPSNQPQHF. The CDR3 DNA is TGCAGCGTCATGGGCGGGCCTAGCAATCAGCCCCAGCATTTT. The chain couples TRBV29-1 to TRBJ1-5; D gene ambiguous. Germline-derived CDR1 and CDR2 are SQVTM and ANQGSEA. This CDR3 region has 14 residues. With 6 bases removed from V and 0 bases from J, the gap between germline ends came to 12 bases.

The CDR3 loop is CASSYSQGYYGYTF. In DNA form, the CDR3 reads TGTGCCAGCAGTTACTCGCAGGGATACTATGGCTACACCTTC. The rearrangement joins TRBV6-6 to TRBJ1-2; a possible D gene is TRBD1 (5 bases). The CDR3 consists of 14 residues. Germline loops: CDR1 MNHNY, CDR2 SVGAGI (reference sequence). V lost 0 bases and J 3 bases, leaving 8 bases between the germline ends.

CDR3 bases: TGTGCCAGCAGTTTAGAGGGAGAAGATACGCAGTATTTT. Its protein is CASSLEGEDTQYF. The rearrangement links TRBV27 to TRBJ2-3, with a possible D match to TRBD2 (5 bases). The germline CDR1 and CDR2 sequences are MNHEY and SMNVEV (reference sequence). This CDR3 has 13 residues. The V gene lost 2 bases and the J gene lost 5 bases, with 8 bases spanning the gap.

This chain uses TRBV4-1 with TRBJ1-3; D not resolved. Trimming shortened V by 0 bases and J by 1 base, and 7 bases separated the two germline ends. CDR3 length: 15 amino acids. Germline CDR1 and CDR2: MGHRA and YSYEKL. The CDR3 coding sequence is TGCGCCAGCAGCCAAGATCAGGCGTCTGGAAACACCATATATTTT. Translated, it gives CASSQDQASGNTIYF.

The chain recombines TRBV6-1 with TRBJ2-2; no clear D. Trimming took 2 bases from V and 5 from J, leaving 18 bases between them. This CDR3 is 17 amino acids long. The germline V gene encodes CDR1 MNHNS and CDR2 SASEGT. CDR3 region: CASSEKSYLSGTGELFF. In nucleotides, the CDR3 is TGTGCCAGCAGTGAAAAGTCTTATCTTTCGGGTACCGGGGAGCTGTTTTTT.

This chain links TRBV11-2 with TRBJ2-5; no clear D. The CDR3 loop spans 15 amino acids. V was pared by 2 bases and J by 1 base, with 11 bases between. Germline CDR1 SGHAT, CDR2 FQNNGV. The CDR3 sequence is CASSLSPGPQETQYF. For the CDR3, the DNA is TGTGCCAGCAGCTTAAGTCCAGGCCCCCAAGAGACCCAGTACTTC.